Here is one T cell receptor (beta chain) with its context. The antigen remains undetermined. CDR3-region Arm-PCR and iRepertoire HTBI primers produced the TCR beta libraries. TCRdb itself ran the multiplex PCR reads through MiXCR, one entry per CDR3 protein. The data contain roughly 500,000 distinct CDR3 sequences, roughly a fifth of them singletons. This entry belongs to a study of regulatory T cells in long-lasting Graves disease. Regarding the study as a whole: Accuracy may have suffered from the small sample size.

The V gene lost 9 bases and the J gene lost 2 bases, with 11 bases spanning the gap. The CDR3 length is 12 residues. Germline CDR1 is LGHNT and CDR2 is FRNRAP. Time point of the sample: persistent/refractory GD, antithyroid drugs over 5 years with positive TRAb. PBMC RNA served as the TCR library source. This sample comprised peripheral blood mononuclear cells (PBMCs), obtained when the disease was refractory, from a patient treated with antithyroid drugs. The chain couples TRBV12-5 to TRBJ2-7; D is perhaps TRBD1 (6 bases). The sequence came from a female donor with Graves disease. CDR3 residues: CASQTGTYEQYF. The CDR3, as DNA: TGTGCTAGCCAAACAGGGACCTACGAGCAGTACTTC.